The clone carrying this T cell receptor (beta chain) showed up just a few times. Antigen: not known. The data were taken from a study of beta chain features in type 1 diabetes. Investigators reverse transcribed all isolated RNA, so they sequenced expressed TCRB transcripts. The method was immunoSEQ multiplex PCR; TCRdb's version includes in-frame clones alone and lacks a portion of them. The data contain 45,000 to 65,000 clones, around 50% of them singletons. Study-level results: People with Type 1 diabetes carried modestly yet significantly shorter TCRB CDR3s in all four CD4+ subsets.

Germline assignment: CDR1 SGHAT and CDR2 FQNNGV. Trimming cost V 5 bases and J 9 bases; bases outside gene matches: 9. The CDR3 spans 14 residues. Sequenced input: Tregs from blood. The V call is TRBV11-2, the J call TRBJ2-1; 8 positions match TRBD2. This TCR came from a woman aged 40 to 50 with type 1 diabetes. The CDR3 loop is CASSLGPTSGEQFF. Written as DNA, the CDR3 is TGTGCCAGCAGCCTGGGCCCTACTAGCGGTGAGCAGTTCTTC.